These 3 T cell receptor beta chains were sequenced from one sample in a study of identical twins. TCRdb independently ran MiXCR on the 5' RACE reads; one entry per CDR3 protein. This table holds fewer than 800,000 distinct CDR3 sequences, under 8.5% found once. These sequences were also reported in another study, on yellow fever vaccine responses in identical twins.

Input material: PBMCs. Receptors were obtained from a woman aged 18-35 years in good health.

The sample holds a few counts of this clonotype. The chain recombines TRBV28 with TRBJ2-7; 16 bases agree with TRBD2. Germline V gene data show CDR1 as MDHEN and CDR2 as SYDVKM. The trim removed 6 bases at V and 3 bases at J, leaving 8 bases unmatched. This CDR3 contains 17 residues. CDR3 region: CASRTGLAGGNFYEQYF. The CDR3 region has the DNA TGTGCCAGCAGAACGGGACTAGCGGGAGGGAATTTCTACGAGCAGTACTTC.

This clonotype was recorded a few times. This chain joins TRBV29-1 and TRBJ2-1; D not certain. This CDR3 is 14 amino acids long. The germline V gene has CDR1 SQVTM and CDR2 ANQGSEA. Trimming took off 3 bases at V and 4 bases at J, with 13 bases between the two ends. This CDR3 is CSVDLGGPYNEQFF. CDR3 coding DNA: TGCAGCGTTGATTTGGGTGGGCCGTACAATGAGCAGTTCTTC.

This clonotype was detected a few times. The chain links TRBV12-3 or TRBV12-4 to TRBJ2-7; D not resolved. V shed 7 bases and J shed 3 bases, with 10 bases lying between them. This CDR3 spans 12 amino acids. CDR3 coding DNA: TGTGCCAGCATGATAGGCCACTACGAGCAGTACTTC. Translated, it gives CASMIGHYEQYF.